Listed below are T cell receptor beta chains from one sample, sequenced in a study of CD8+ T cells in alopecia areata. Sequencing used immunoSEQ multiplex PCR; TCRdb keeps in-frame clones, though not all of them. The sample lists over 200,000 clones, 57% occurring once. The starting material was CD4+ T cells sorted from blood, obtained at week 0. Receptor source: a human donor with alopecia areata. Each CDR3 is given with its conserved first and last residue. A D gene is named only where the DNA matches it firmly. The size entry is marked missing in some rows and otherwise reads once, few, many or a size class.

j_call clone_size v_call d_call cdr3_aa cdr3_nt
TRBJ1-1 - TRBV30 - CAWSQNPNTEAFF TGTGCCTGGAGCCAGAACCCGAACACTGAAGCTTTCTTT
TRBJ2-7 - TRBV29-1 TRBD1 CSAKRGTGGDYEQYF TGCAGCGCGAAACGAGGGACAGGGGGAGATTACGAGCAGTACTTC
TRBJ2-5 - TRBV29-1 TRBD1 CSVEGAPGQGRETQYF TGCAGCGTTGAAGGGGCACCGGGACAGGGGAGGGAGACCCAGTACTTC
TRBJ2-1 - TRBV19 - CASSMAREQFF TGTGCCAGTAGTATGGCGAGAGAGCAGTTCTTC
TRBJ2-5 - TRBV18 - CASSATVQGMETQYF TGTGCCAGCTCTGCGACCGTTCAGGGGATGGAGACCCAGTACTTC
TRBJ1-2 - TRBV29-1 - CSVESGYTF TGCAGCGTTGAAAGTGGCTACACCTTC
TRBJ2-6 - TRBV30 TRBD1 CAAGTGASGANVLTF TGTGCCGCCGGGACAGGGGCATCTGGGGCCAACGTCCTGACTTTC
TRBJ1-1 - TRBV25-1 - CASCRQQNTEAFF TGTGCCAGCTGCCGACAGCAGAACACTGAAGCTTTCTTT
TRBJ2-4 few TRBV30 - CAWSAGEAKNIQYF TGTGCCTGGAGTGCAGGGGAAGCCAAAAACATTCAGTACTTC
TRBJ2-1 - TRBV27 TRBD1 CASSLTQGARSEQFF TGTGCCAGCAGTTTAACACAGGGGGCGCGAAGTGAGCAGTTCTTC
TRBJ2-1 - TRBV29-1 TRBD1 CSGETGGYYNEQFF TGCAGCGGTGAGACAGGGGGATACTACAATGAGCAGTTCTTC
TRBJ2-1 - TRBV4-2 TRBD2 CASSPGTSGYNEQFF TGTGCCAGCAGCCCGGGGACTAGCGGCTACAATGAGCAGTTCTTC
TRBJ1-2 - TRBV4-2 - CASSQESNRGGYTF TGTGCCAGCAGCCAAGAAAGCAACCGGGGCGGCTACACCTTC
TRBJ2-3 many TRBV7-2 TRBD1 CASSNRTGGRTDTQYF TGTGCCAGCAGCAACAGGACAGGGGGTCGCACAGATACGCAGTATTTT
TRBJ1-2 - TRBV29-1 - CSVESREGALGYTF TGCAGCGTTGAATCCAGGGAAGGGGCCCTCGGCTACACCTTC
TRBJ2-2 once TRBV5-1 - CASTRPNTGELFF TGCGCCAGCACTCGCCCGAACACCGGGGAGCTGTTTTTT
TRBJ2-7 - TRBV5-4 - CASSLSWGSRKDSEQYF TGTGCCAGCAGCTTATCTTGGGGCTCCCGGAAGGACAGCGAGCAGTACTTC
TRBJ1-1 - TRBV5-1 - CASSSITTDTEAFF TGCGCCAGCAGCTCAATCACGACAGACACTGAAGCTTTCTTT
TRBJ2-7 - TRBV29-1 TRBD2 CSVEDWLTSGTYEQYF TGCAGCGTTGAAGATTGGTTAACTAGCGGAACCTACGAGCAGTACTTC
TRBJ2-1 few TRBV4-1 TRBD1 CASSRVGTGDRGEQFF TGCGCCAGCAGCCGCGTCGGGACAGGGGATCGAGGTGAGCAGTTCTTC
TRBJ1-5 - TRBV29-1 - CSVGQPNQPQHF TGCAGCGTTGGGCAGCCCAATCAGCCCCAGCATTTT
TRBJ1-5 - TRBV30 TRBD1 CAWSEGTGASNQPQHF TGTGCCTGGAGTGAGGGGACAGGGGCTAGCAATCAGCCCCAGCATTTT
TRBJ1-2 - TRBV6-5 TRBD1 CASSSTGQAYGYTF TGTGCCAGCAGTTCTACGGGACAGGCCTATGGCTACACCTTC
TRBJ1-6 few TRBV27 - CASRRLNSPLHF TGTGCCAGCAGGAGATTGAATTCACCCCTCCACTTT
TRBJ2-7 - TRBV10-3 TRBD1 CAMGQGSDYEQYF TGTGCCATGGGACAGGGGTCCGACTACGAGCAGTACTTC
TRBJ2-3 few TRBV7-2 - CASTKGGLGNTQYF TGTGCCAGCACCAAAGGGGGGCTAGGGAATACGCAGTATTTT
TRBJ1-5 many TRBV15 - CATSRTQALYNQPQHF TGTGCCACCAGCAGAACCCAGGCCCTGTACAATCAGCCCCAGCATTTT
TRBJ2-4 - TRBV29-1 - CSVEGQGQNIQYF TGCAGCGTTGAAGGCCAAGGCCAAAACATTCAGTACTTC
TRBJ1-3 - TRBV30 - CAWSGQGNTIYF TGTGCCTGGAGTGGACAGGGAAACACCATATATTTT
TRBJ2-1 - TRBV15 TRBD2 CATSRDINRASGHNEQFF TGTGCCACCAGCAGAGATATAAATCGGGCTAGCGGGCACAATGAGCAGTTCTTC
TRBJ1-1 once TRBV30 - CAWSVLRLPEAFF TGTGCCTGGAGTGTACTACGGCTACCTGAAGCTTTCTTT